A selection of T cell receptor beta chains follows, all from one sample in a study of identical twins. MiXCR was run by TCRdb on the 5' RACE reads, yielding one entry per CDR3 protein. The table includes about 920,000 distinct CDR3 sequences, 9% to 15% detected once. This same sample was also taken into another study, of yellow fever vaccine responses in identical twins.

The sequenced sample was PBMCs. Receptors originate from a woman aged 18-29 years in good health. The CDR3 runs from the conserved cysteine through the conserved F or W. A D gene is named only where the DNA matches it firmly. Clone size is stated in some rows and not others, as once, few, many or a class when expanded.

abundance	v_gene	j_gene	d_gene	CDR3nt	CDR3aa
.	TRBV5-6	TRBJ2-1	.	TGTGCCAGCAGCTTCGGGAACCCCTACAATGAGCAGTTCTTC	CASSFGNPYNEQFF
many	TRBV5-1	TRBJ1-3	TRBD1	TGCGCCAGCAGCCGGACAGGGAGCTCTGGAAACACCATATATTTT	CASSRTGSSGNTIYF
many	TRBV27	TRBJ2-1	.	TGTGCCAGCAGTTACGGAAGAAGGGGCGATGAGCAGTTCTTC	CASSYGRRGDEQFF
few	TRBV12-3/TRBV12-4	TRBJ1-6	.	TGTGCCAGCAGAAAATCAGGGGCCAATTCACCCCTCCACTTT	CASRKSGANSPLHF
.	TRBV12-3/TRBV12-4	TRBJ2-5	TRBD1	TGTGCCAGCAGCCTGGGGACAGGGAAGTCGATAGCGCGGGAGACCCAGTACTTC	CASSLGTGKSIARETQYF
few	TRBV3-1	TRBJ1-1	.	TGTGCCAGCAGCCTATCAGGGCTCACTGAAGCTTTCTTT	CASSLSGLTEAFF
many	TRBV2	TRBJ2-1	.	TGTGCCAGCAGCGTACCTCTAGAGGGGGGTTACTCCTACAATGAGCAGTTCTTC	CASSVPLEGGYSYNEQFF
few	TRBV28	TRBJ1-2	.	TGTGCCAGCAGTTTCGCGACAGAGCTCGAACTAAACTATGGCTACACCTTC	CASSFATELELNYGYTF
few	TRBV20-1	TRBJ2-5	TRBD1	TGCAGTGCTAGAGATCTCCAGGGGGAAGGGGAGACCCAGTACTTC	CSARDLQGEGETQYF
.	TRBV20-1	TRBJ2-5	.	TGCAGTGCGCCGGACCTTCGAGAGACCCAGTACTTC	CSAPDLRETQYF
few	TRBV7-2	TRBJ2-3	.	TGTGCCAGCAGCTTGGGCCGTGGGCTATTACGCACAGATACGCAGTATTTT	CASSLGRGLLRTDTQYF